This T cell receptor beta chain came from a study of blood T cell repertoires in COVID-19. Clinical history as reported by participants underpinned cohort assignment. Either two negative PCRs, clearance, or symptom resolution qualified Cohort 3 donors as recovered. Authors' data handling: From reference gene primer amplification, estimates of nucleated cell counts were derived. Clones were read by immunoSEQ multiplex PCR, and TCRdb kept only the in-frame ones, dropping some. D and trimming come from the DNA, and the V and J calls and clone size come from that table. Seen here are 490,000 or so clones, roughly nine tenths observed once, and the top ten hold under 9.5%. The V gene's germline CDR1 is LNHDA and CDR2 SQIVND (reference sequence). The CDR3 has 15 residues. Losses at the gene ends were 7 bases for V and 4 bases for J; bases not matched to a gene: 9.

The specimen sequenced was PBMCs or T cells enriched from blood (not recorded which). This clonotype originated in a woman aged 55-69 years who had recovered from COVID-19. The chain has TRBV19 and TRBJ1-5; TRBD1 matches at 8 bases. In DNA form, the CDR3 reads TGTGCCAGTACAAAAAAGGGACAGGTTAATCAGCCCCAGCATTTT. This codes for CASTKKGQVNQPQHF. Using reference TRBV19 and TRBJ1-5 for the parts outside the CDR3, the full variable domain is DGGITQSPKYLFRKEGQNVTLSCEQNLNHDAMYWYRQDPGQGLRLIYYSQIVNDFQKGDIAEGYSVSREKKESFPLTVTSAQKNPTAFYLCASTKKGQVNQPQHFGDGTRLSIL.